The clone carrying this T cell receptor beta chain was detected a few times. The data originate from a study of T cells in Graves' hyperthyroidism and ophthalmopathy. Researchers amplified the TCR beta CDR3 regions from RNA transcripts. The TCR CDR3 first-round RT-PCR relied on the HTBI primer set. Each CDR3 protein is one row after TCRdb ran MiXCR on the multiplex PCR reads. Among about 720,000 distinct CDR3 sequences, about 17% were seen once, and the ten largest hold 8.4%. Trimming stripped 3 bases from V and 5 bases from J, with 14 bases between. CDR3 length equals 15 residues. A lack of ophthalmopathy progression within 18 months defined stable Graves' hyperthyroidism. Exclusions: uncontrolled infection, other autoimmune disease, pregnancy, lactation. Orbital computed tomography and thyroid ultrasound, together with serum TRAb and thyroxine and clinical symptoms, were used for diagnoses.

The rearrangement uses TRBV12-3 or TRBV12-4 and TRBJ1-5; a weak D match, TRBD1 (6 bases). This receptor was taken from a man aged 18-30 years with Graves' hyperthyroidism. Sequenced input: blood. Written as DNA, the CDR3 is TGTGCCAGCAGTTTTAGGGGGGGCGCATATCAGCCCCAGCATTTT. This translates into CASSFRGGAYQPQHF.